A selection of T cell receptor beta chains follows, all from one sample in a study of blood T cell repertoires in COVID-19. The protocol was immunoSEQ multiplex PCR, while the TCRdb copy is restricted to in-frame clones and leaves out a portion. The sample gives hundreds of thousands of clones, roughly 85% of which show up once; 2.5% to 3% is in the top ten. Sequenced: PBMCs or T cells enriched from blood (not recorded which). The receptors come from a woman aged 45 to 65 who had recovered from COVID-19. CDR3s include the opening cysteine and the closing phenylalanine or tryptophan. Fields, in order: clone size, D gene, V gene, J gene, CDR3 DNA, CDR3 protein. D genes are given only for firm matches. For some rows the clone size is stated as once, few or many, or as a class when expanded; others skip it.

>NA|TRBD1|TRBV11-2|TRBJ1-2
TGTGCCAGCAGCTCGGTAAAACGGGACAGGGGACACACCTTC
CASSSVKRDRGHTF
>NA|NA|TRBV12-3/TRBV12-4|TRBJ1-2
TGTGCCAGCAGTTGGAGACAGCAATTCGGCTACACCTTC
CASSWRQQFGYTF
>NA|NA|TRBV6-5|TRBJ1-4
TGTGCCAGCAGCTACTCCGGAGGTCGTGAAAAACTGTTTTTT
CASSYSGGREKLFF
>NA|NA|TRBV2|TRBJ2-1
TGTGCCAGCAGTGACAGACTGAACAATGAGCAGTTCTTC
CASSDRLNNEQFF
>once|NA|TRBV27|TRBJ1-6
TGTGCCAGCAGTTTAAGGCGGCCGGGTATCTATTCACCCCTCCACTTT
CASSLRRPGIYSPLHF
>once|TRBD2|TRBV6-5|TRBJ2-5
TGTGCCAGCAGTTACTCACTAGCGGGAGTGGGGGAGACCCAGTACTTC
CASSYSLAGVGETQYF
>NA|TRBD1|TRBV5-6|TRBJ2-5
TGTGCCAGCAGCTTTATGAGGTCGACAGGGGGAAGGACCCAGTACTTC
CASSFMRSTGGRTQYF
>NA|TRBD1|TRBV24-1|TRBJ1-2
TGTGCCACCAGTGAGCCGACAGGGAGGTTTGGCTACACCTTC
CATSEPTGRFGYTF
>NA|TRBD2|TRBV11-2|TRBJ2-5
TGTGCCAGCAGCTTGTTAGCGGGGGCTCCTCAGCGCCAGTACTTC
CASSLLAGAPQRQYF
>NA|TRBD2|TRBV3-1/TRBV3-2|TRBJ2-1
TGTGCCAGCAGCTTACGCCGGATTGCTAGCGGGAATACGGTCAATGAGCAGTTCTTC
CASSLRRIASGNTVNEQFF
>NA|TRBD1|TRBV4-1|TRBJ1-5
TGCGCCAGCAGCCTGACAGGGGCGGGAGATCAGCCCCAGCATTTT
CASSLTGAGDQPQHF
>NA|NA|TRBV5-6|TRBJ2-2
TGTGCCAGCAGCTTGTACTTCAGAGGCCTCACCGGGGAGCTGTTTTTT
CASSLYFRGLTGELFF
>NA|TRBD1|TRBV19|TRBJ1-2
TGTGCCAGCTACCGCCCGGGACAGACCTTGGGCTACACCTTC
CASYRPGQTLGYTF
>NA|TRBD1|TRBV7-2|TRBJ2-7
TGTGCCAGCAGCCCAGACAGGGGTCCCCCCTACGAGCAGTACTTC
CASSPDRGPPYEQYF
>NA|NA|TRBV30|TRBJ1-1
TGTGCCTGGAGTAAGTCAGGGTTTATCACTGAAGCTTTCTTT
CAWSKSGFITEAFF
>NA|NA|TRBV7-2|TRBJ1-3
TGTGCCAGCAGCTTGGCAGGGTATACTGGAAACACCATATATTTT
CASSLAGYTGNTIYF
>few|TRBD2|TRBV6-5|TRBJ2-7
TGTGCCAGCAGTTACGCTGCGGGAGGGTCCTACGAGCAGTACTTC
CASSYAAGGSYEQYF
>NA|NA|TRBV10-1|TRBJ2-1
TGCGCCAGCAGTGAGTCCCGTCGAGGCAATGAGCAGTTCTTC
CASSESRRGNEQFF
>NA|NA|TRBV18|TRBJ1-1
TGTGCCAGCTCACCAAGCTCACCCAGGGGACGTACTGAAGCTTTCTTT
CASSPSSPRGRTEAFF
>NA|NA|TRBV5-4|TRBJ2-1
TGTGCCAGCACATTTGACGGGAGCTCCTACAATGAGCAGTTCTTC
CASTFDGSSYNEQFF
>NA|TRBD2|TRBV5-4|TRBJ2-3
TGTGCCAGCAGCTCGCCAGGACTAGCGGGAGGTAAAGATACGCAGTATTTT
CASSSPGLAGGKDTQYF
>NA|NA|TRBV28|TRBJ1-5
TGTGCCAGCAGTTTAGATGACAGGATATCCAATCAGCCCCAGCATTTT
CASSLDDRISNQPQHF
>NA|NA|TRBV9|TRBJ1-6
TGTGCCAGCAGCGTAGGGCCCGAATCGAATTCACCCCTCCACTTT
CASSVGPESNSPLHF
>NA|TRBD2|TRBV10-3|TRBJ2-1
TGTGCCATCAGTGACCGTGGACTAGCGGTACACAATGAGCAGTTCTTC
CAISDRGLAVHNEQFF
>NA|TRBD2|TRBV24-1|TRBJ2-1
TGTGCCACCAGTGACTACGGACTAGCGGGGGGGCCGGGTGAGCAGTTCTTC
CATSDYGLAGGPGEQFF
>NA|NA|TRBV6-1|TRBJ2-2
TGTGCCAGCAGTGAAGCGGTGAGGCTAGCGGGGGAGCTGTTTTTT
CASSEAVRLAGELFF
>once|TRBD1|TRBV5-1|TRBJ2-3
TGCGCCAGCAGCAGGGGGCCATTAGGGAAGGGCACAGATACGCAGTATTTT
CASSRGPLGKGTDTQYF
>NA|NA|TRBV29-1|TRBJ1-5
TGCAGCGTCACGACGGAGCGGGGGCCCCAGCATTTT
CSVTTERGPQHF
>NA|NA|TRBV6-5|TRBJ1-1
TGTGCCAGCAGTTACGAGGTGAACACTGAAGCTTTCTTT
CASSYEVNTEAFF
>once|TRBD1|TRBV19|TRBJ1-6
TGTGCCAGTAAAGCAGGGGGAAGATCACCCCTCCACTTT
CASKAGGRSPLHF
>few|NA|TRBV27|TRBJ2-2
TGTGCCAGCAGTTTATCGTTGGGGAGTGGCACCGGGGAGCTGTTTTTT
CASSLSLGSGTGELFF
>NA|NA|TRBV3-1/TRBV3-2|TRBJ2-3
TGTGCCAGCAGTCTCTCCTCCGGTGCAGGGGCAGATACGCAGTATTTT
CASSLSSGAGADTQYF
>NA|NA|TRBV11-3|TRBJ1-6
TGTGCCAGCAGCTACACCACAGGGAATTCACCCCTCCACTTT
CASSYTTGNSPLHF
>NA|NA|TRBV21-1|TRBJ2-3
TGTGCCAGCAGCAAAAGTGCAGGGGGATGCACAGATACGCAGTATTTT
CASSKSAGGCTDTQYF
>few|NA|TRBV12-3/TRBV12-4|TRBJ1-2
TGTGCCAGCAGTTTAGCAGGGAGCTATGGCTACACCTTC
CASSLAGSYGYTF
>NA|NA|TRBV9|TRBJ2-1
TGTGCCAGCAGCGTAATAGCGACTAGGCTCTCCTACAATGAGCAGTTCTTC
CASSVIATRLSYNEQFF
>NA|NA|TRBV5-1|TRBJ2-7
TGCGCCAGCAGCAGGAACACCGGGATCCCCTACGAGCAGTACTTC
CASSRNTGIPYEQYF